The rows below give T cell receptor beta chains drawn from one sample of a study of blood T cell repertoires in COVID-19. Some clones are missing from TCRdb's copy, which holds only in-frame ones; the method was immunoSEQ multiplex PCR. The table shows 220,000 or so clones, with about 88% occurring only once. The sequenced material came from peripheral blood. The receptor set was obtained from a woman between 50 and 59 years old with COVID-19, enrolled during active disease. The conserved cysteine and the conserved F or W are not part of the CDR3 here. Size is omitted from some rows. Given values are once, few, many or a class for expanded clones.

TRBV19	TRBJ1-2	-	ASSRRGREDGYT
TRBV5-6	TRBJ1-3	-	ASSLRGSDSGNTIY
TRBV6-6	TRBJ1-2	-	ASSGNDGYT
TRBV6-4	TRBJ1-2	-	ASSPGLSNYGYT
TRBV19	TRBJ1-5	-	ASKGTGDQPQH
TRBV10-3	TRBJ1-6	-	AISASPRNSPLH
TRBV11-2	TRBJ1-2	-	ASSLDQKSYNGYT
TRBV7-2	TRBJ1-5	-	ASSGELYSNQPQH
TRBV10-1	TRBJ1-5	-	ASTTSDRGWRQPQH
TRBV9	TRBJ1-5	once	ASSVGTGDQPQH
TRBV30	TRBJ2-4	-	AWSTSQGPGIQY
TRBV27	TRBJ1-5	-	ASSLSGEGSQPQH
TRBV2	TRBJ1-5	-	ASSAGQVVSQPQH
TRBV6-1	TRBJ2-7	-	ASSDGGLSYEQY
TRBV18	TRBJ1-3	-	ASSLRQGSGNTIY
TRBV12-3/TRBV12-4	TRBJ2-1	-	ASSHENEQF
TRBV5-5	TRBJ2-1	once	ASSLWGDEQF
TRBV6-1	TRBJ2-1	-	ASSEYPRRKEQF
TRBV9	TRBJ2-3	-	ASSLGTVKPSTDTQY
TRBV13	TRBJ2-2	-	ASSGQRTGELF
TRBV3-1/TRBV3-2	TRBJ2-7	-	ASSHLRSGESYEQY
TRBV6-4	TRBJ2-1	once	ASKSGGPHNEQF
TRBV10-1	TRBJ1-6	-	ASSPGTGGTTLH
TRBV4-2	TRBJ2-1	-	ASSPIAGGFIDEQF
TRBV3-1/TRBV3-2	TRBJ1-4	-	ASSRYTQGQKEKLF
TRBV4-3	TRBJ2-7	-	ASSQALGFQFEQY
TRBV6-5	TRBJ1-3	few	ASSYSQTGSGNTIY
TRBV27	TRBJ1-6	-	ASRSGGAYNSPLH
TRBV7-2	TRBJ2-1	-	ASSLVAGGSNEQF
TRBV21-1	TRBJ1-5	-	ASSPQGASNQPQH
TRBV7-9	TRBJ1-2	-	ASSLAGRGDGYT
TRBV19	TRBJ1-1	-	ASSIRGQDTEAF
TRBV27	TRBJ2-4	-	ASSLSSGGIQY
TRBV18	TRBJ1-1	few	ASSPGGDRVTEAF
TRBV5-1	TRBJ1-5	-	ASSPTHRGEQPQH
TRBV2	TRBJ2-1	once	ASSKTGGYEQF
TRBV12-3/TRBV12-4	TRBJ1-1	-	AGGTGGETF
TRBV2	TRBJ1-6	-	ASSLPGQGNSPLH
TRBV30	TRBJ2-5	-	AWSTGSGETQY
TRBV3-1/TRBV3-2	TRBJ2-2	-	ASSRTGNLNTGELF
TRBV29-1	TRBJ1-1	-	SVLNRQANTEAF
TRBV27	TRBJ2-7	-	ASSLGGGFEQY
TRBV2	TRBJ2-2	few	ASSRTSGVPTGELF
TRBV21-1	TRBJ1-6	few	ASSKSGPLRALH
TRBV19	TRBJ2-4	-	ASSIRTENIQY
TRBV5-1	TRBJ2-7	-	ASTDSTSGGSAEQY
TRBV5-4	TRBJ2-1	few	ASSLGTGGRYNEQF
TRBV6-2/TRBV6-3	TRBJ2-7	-	ASSLTVIYEQY
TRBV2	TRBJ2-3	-	ASRGSAADTQY